One sample yielded the 8 T cell receptor beta chains listed below, sequenced in a study of response to subunit inactivated influenza vaccine (dated by TCRdb to between 2018 and 2020). Libraries came from RT-PCR. The data were produced on an Illumina HiSeq 2500. Using fastp at Q25 and MiXCR, TCRdb reprocessed the public reads and kept productive beta chains. Identical CDR3 protein sequences are pooled into one entry, listed with their most common genes and DNA. This sample comprises more than 600,000 distinct CDR3 sequences, around 20% of them detected only once. The leading ten clones occupy roughly 11% of the sample. The input for sequencing was PBMCs from blood, taken about 5 days after vaccination. These receptors came from a man aged 50 to 59 who received an inactivated influenza vaccine. Donor details come from another sample of the same person, matched by shared clones.

In its sample, this clonotype was seen a few times. This CDR3 is CASTLTAGQTYGYTF. DNA for the CDR3: TGTGCCAGCACGTTAACCGCGGGACAGACCTATGGCTACACCTTC. This chain joins TRBV6-2 or TRBV6-3 and TRBJ1-2; 7 bases are a match to TRBD1. Germline V gene lookup returns CDR1 MNHEY and CDR2 SVGEGT. With V trimmed by 7 bases and J by 4 bases, 12 bases remained unmatched. This CDR3 contains 15 residues.

This clonotype occurred many times. The chain is built from TRBV12-3 or TRBV12-4 and TRBJ2-7, with 7 bases matching TRBD2. The V and J ends lost 2 bases and 6 bases, in that order; junction bases with no gene match: 4. The CDR3 extends over 13 amino acids. CDR3 in amino acids: CASSLRGGLEQYF. CDR3 sequence (DNA): TGTGCCAGCAGTTTAAGGGGAGGGCTCGAGCAGTACTTC.

The chain carries TRBV6-1 and TRBJ2-1; 7 nucleotides line up with TRBD2. This CDR3 is 16 amino acids long. Unmatched junction bases numbered 5, after V lost 3 bases and J lost 0 bases. Germline assignment: CDR1 MNHNS and CDR2 SASEGT. In DNA, the CDR3 is TGTGCCAGCAGTGACCGTCTAGCGGACTCCTACAATGAGCAGTTCTTC. Protein: CASSDRLADSYNEQFF.

The V and J genes are TRBV7-2 and TRBJ2-3, with TRBD2 matching 7 bases. Losses at the gene ends were 4 bases for V and 3 bases for J; bases not matched to a gene: 19. Germline V lookup: CDR1 SGHTA, CDR2 FQGNSA. The CDR3 is 19 amino acids. For the CDR3, the DNA is TGTGCCAGCAGCTCAGCTTGGGGGGGGACGCATCTGGGAACAGATACGCAGTATTTT. Translating gives CASSSAWGGTHLGTDTQYF. The whole variable domain, filled in from reference TRBV7-2 and TRBJ2-3, reads GAGVSQSPSNKVTEKGKDVELRCDPISGHTALYWYRQSLGQGLEFLIYFQGNSAPDKSGLPSDRFSAERTGGSVSTLTIQRTQQEDSAVYLCASSSAWGGTHLGTDTQYFGPGTRLTVL.

This chain joins TRBV25-1 and TRBJ1-5; tentative D call: TRBD1 (6 bases). Per germline, CDR1 MGHDK and CDR2 SYGVNS. V lost 6 bases, J lost 7 bases, and 13 bases lay in between. This CDR3 contains 13 residues. The DNA for the CDR3 is TGTGCCAGCAGGGGGGCTTTCGGACAGCCCCAGCATTTT. As protein: CASRGAFGQPQHF.

The J gene is TRBJ2-3, the V gene TRBV7-2; a possible D gene is TRBD1 (6 bases). Trimming removed 5 bases from V and 2 bases from J, with 17 bases in between. This CDR3 has 16 amino acids. CDR1 SGHTA and CDR2 FQGNSA come from the germline V gene. CDR3 bases: TGTGCCAGCAGCGACGTTTACAGGGTCAACACAGATACGCAGTATTTT. It translates to CASSDVYRVNTDTQYF. Variable domain in full (rest from reference TRBV7-2 and TRBJ2-3): GAGVSQSPSNKVTEKGKDVELRCDPISGHTALYWYRQSLGQGLEFLIYFQGNSAPDKSGLPSDRFSAERTGGSVSTLTIQRTQQEDSAVYLCASSDVYRVNTDTQYFGPGTRLTVL.

The chain joins TRBV6-2 or TRBV6-3 to TRBJ2-1; TRBD2 matches at 11 bases. With 0 bases clipped from V and 8 bases from J, the junction kept 6 bases outside the gene matches. Germline V gives CDR1 MNHEY, CDR2 SVGEGT. This CDR3 has 16 amino acids. CDR3 region: CASSYSTTSGSHEQFF. In nucleotides, the CDR3 is TGTGCCAGCAGTTACTCTACCACTAGCGGGAGCCATGAGCAGTTCTTC.

The rearrangement joins TRBV5-1 to TRBJ1-4, with a tentative D call TRBD1 (5 bases). Germline V gene sequence: CDR1 SGHRS, CDR2 YFSETQ. V lost 0 bases and J 7 bases, leaving 10 bases between the germline ends. The CDR3 is 14 residues long. CDR3 protein: CASSLAGAGEKLFF. DNA of the CDR3: TGCGCCAGCAGCTTGGCCGGGGCAGGTGAAAAACTGTTTTTT.